This T cell receptor beta chain came from a study of a mutant IDH1 vaccine in newly diagnosed glioma. Whole-study context: The patients were given eight vaccinations, one each in weeks 1, 3, 5, 7, 11, 15, 19 and 23. Patients were started on vaccination 4-6 weeks after radiotherapy alone, or with temozolomide cycles.

The data were produced by immunoSEQ multiplex PCR, yet TCRdb's version contains in-frame clones alone and is incomplete. The repertoire consists of fewer than 100,000 clones, with around nine tenths occurring once and the leading ten covering 0.56%. V lost 5 bases to trimming and J lost 2 bases; unmatched junction nucleotides: 7. CDR3 size: 16 residues. The germline V gene has CDR1 KGHSH and CDR2 LQKENI. With respect to this clone: No antigen is known for it.

Time point here: week 5, during vaccination. Every vaccine dose comprised 300 ug of mutant IDH1 20-mer peptide plus topical imiquimod. Every donor had a new WHO grade 3 or 4 astrocytoma that was IDH1-mutant, with loss of nuclear ATRX. This clonotype was sampled from a woman between 45 and 65 years old with glioma. The input for sequencing was PBMCs, taken from a glioma patient whose treatment included an IDH1 peptide vaccine. The chain recombines TRBV18 with TRBJ2-2, with TRBD1 matching over 8 bases. The CDR3 nucleotides read TGTGCCAGCTCATCGAGACAGGGGCTAAACACCGGGGAGCTGTTTTTT. This sequence encodes CASSSRQGLNTGELFF. The full variable domain, rest sourced from reference TRBV18 and TRBJ2-2, is NAGVMQNPRHLVRRRGQEARLRCSPMKGHSHVYWYRQLPEEGLKFMVYLQKENIIDESGMPKERFSAEFPKEGPSILRIQQVVRGDSAAYFCASSSRQGLNTGELFFGEGSRLTVL.